The clone carrying this T cell receptor beta chain was detected once. The CDR3 has 15 residues. Germline V lookup: CDR1 SEHNR, CDR2 FQNEAQ (reference sequence). Trimming took off 1 base at V and 2 bases at J, with 10 bases between the two ends. The record originates from a study of technical replicates of blood from several donors. TCRdb keeps only in-frame clones here, not all; method: immunoSEQ multiplex PCR. This sample carries some 87,000 clones, about 96% of them seen once, and the ten largest clones take just over 0.3%. The specimen sequenced was T cells isolated from PBMCs. The source of this sequence is a human donor in good health. The chain joins TRBV7-9 to TRBJ2-3; D is perhaps TRBD2 (6 bases). The CDR3 loop reads CASSLVGGYTDTQYF. In nucleotides, the CDR3 is TGTGCCAGCAGCTTAGTCGGGGGTTACACAGATACGCAGTATTTT.